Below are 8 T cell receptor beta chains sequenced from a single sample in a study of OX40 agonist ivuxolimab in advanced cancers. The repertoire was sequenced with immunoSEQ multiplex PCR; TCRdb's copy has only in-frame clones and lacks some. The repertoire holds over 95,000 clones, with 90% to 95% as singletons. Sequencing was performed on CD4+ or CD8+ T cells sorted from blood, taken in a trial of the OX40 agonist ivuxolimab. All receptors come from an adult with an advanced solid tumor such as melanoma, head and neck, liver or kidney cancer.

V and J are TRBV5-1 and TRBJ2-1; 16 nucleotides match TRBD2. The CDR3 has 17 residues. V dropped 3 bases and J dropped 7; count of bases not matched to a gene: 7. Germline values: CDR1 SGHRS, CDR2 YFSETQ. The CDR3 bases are TGCGCCAGCAGCTCGGGACTAGCGGGAGGGGAGTTTAATGAGCAGTTCTTC. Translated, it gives CASSSGLAGGEFNEQFF.

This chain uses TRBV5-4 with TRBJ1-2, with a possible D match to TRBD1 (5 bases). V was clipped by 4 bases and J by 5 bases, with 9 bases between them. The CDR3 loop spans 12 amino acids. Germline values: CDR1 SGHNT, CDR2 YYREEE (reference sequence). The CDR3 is CASSETAYGYTF. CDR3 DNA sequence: TGTGCCAGCAGCGAGACAGCTTATGGCTACACCTTC.

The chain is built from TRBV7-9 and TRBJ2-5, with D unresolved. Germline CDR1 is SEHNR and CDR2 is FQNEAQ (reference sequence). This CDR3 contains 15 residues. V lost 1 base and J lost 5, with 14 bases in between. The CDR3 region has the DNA TGTGCCAGCAGCTTAGTAGCTGCGTTAAAGGAGACCCAGTACTTC. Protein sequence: CASSLVAALKETQYF.

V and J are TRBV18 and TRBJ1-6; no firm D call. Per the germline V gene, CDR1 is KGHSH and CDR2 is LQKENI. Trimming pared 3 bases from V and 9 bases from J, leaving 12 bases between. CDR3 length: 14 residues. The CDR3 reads CASSPAGLTSPLHF. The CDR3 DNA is TGTGCCAGCTCACCTGCGGGCTTGACTTCACCCCTCCACTTT.

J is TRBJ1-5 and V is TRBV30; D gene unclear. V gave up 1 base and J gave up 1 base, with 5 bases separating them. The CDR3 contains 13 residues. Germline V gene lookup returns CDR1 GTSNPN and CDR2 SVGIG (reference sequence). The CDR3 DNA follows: TGTGCCTGGAGTGAGGACAGCAATCAGCCCCAGCATTTT. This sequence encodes CAWSEDSNQPQHF.

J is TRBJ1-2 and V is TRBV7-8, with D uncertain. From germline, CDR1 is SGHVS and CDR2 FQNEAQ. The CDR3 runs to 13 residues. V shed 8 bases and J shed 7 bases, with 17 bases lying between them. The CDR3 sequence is CASVPLGLGGYTF. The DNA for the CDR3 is TGTGCCAGCGTACCTCTGGGTTTAGGTGGCTACACCTTC.

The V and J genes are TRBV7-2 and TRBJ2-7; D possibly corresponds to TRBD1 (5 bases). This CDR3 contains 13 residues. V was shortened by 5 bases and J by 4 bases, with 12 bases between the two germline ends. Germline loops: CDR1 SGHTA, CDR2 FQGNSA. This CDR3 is CASSPGREYEQYF. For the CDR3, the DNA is TGTGCCAGCAGCCCAGGGCGTGAATACGAGCAGTACTTC.

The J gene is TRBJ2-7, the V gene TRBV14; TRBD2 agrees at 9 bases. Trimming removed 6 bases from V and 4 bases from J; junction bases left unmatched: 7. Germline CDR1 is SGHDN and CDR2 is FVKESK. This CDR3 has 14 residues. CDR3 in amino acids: CASSVSGSFYEQYF. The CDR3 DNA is TGTGCCAGCAGTGTTAGCGGGAGCTTTTACGAGCAGTACTTC.